The 8 T cell receptor beta chains below come from one sample, sequenced in a study of identical twins. Each CDR3 protein gets one entry after TCRdb re-called the 5' RACE reads with MiXCR. The table records approximately 670,000 distinct CDR3 sequences, roughly 6.2% of them present only once. Material: naive T cells sorted from blood. Source of these receptors: a man younger than 35 in good health.

This clonotype appeared many times. The chain has TRBV9 and TRBJ2-1; D perhaps matches TRBD2 (7 bases). The CDR3 is 15 amino acids. From germline, CDR1 is SGDLS and CDR2 YYNGEE. Trimming left V 0 bases short and J 8 bases short, with 15 bases between. This CDR3 is CASSVASGGGDEQFF. The CDR3 region has the DNA TGTGCCAGCAGCGTAGCTAGCGGAGGGGGGGATGAGCAGTTCTTC. The complete variable domain, with remaining parts taken from reference TRBV9 and TRBJ2-1, reads DSGVTQTPKHLITATGQRVTLRCSPRSGDLSVYWYQQSLDQGLQFLIQYYNGEERAKGNILERFSAQQFPDLHSELNLSSLELGDSALYFCASSVASGGGDEQFFGPGTRLTVL.

This clonotype was observed a few times. The rearrangement links TRBV10-2 to TRBJ2-7; maybe TRBD2 (6 bases). V was pared by 6 bases and J by 7 bases, with 16 bases between. CDR3 length equals 13 residues. From germline, CDR1 is WSHSY and CDR2 SAAADI. CDR3 sequence reads: CASSAGTSGEQYV. CDR3 coding DNA: TGCGCCAGCAGCGCCGGGACCAGCGGGGAGCAGTACGTC.

This clonotype was seen a few times. J is TRBJ1-2 and V is TRBV2; D unclear. Between the trimmed V and J ends, which lost 3 bases and 2 bases, there was a span of 7 bases. There are 13 residues in the CDR3. Germline CDR1 SNHLY, CDR2 FYNNEI. The DNA of the CDR3 is TGTGCCAGCAGTGAGGAGGAGAACTATGGCTACACCTTC. Residues: CASSEEENYGYTF. Combining the CDR3 with reference TRBV2 and TRBJ1-2 gives the whole variable domain EPEVTQTPSHQVTQMGQEVILRCVPISNHLYFYWYRQILGQKVEFLVSFYNNEISEKSEIFDDQFSVERPDGSNFTLKIRSTKLEDSAMYFCASSEEENYGYTFGSGTRLTVV.

This clonotype showed up many times. J is TRBJ2-3 and V is TRBV20-1, with a possible D match to TRBD2 (5 bases). Trimming cost V 3 bases and J 0 bases, with 13 bases left between them. The germline V gene encodes CDR1 DFQATT and CDR2 SNEGSKA (reference sequence). The CDR3 contains 15 residues. The CDR3 sequence is CSASPRAISTDTQYF. CDR3 bases: TGCAGTGCTAGCCCGAGGGCAATAAGCACAGATACGCAGTATTTT.

This clonotype was detected many times. The V and J genes are TRBV20-1 and TRBJ2-1; 12 positions match TRBD2. With V trimmed by 3 bases and J by 7 bases, 10 bases remained unmatched. Germline V gene lookup returns CDR1 DFQATT and CDR2 SNEGSKA (reference sequence). This CDR3 has 16 amino acids. DNA of the CDR3: TGCAGTGCTAGCCTTGCTGGGGGGACTAGCGGGAATGAGCAGTTCTTC. Translated: CSASLAGGTSGNEQFF.

The table lists this clonotype with a few counts. This chain uses TRBV27 with TRBJ2-7, with D perhaps matching TRBD1 (6 bases). Germline V gene data show CDR1 as MNHEY and CDR2 as SMNVEV (reference sequence). Trimming cost V 5 bases and J 7 bases, with 15 bases left between them. The CDR3 sequence is 13 residues long. The CDR3 protein is CASSPAQGREQYF. The CDR3 DNA reads TGTGCCAGCAGTCCAGCACAGGGACGGGAGCAGTACTTC.

This clonotype has a handful of counts. V is TRBV20-1 and J is TRBJ1-5; tentative D call: TRBD1 (5 bases). Germline V CDR1 and CDR2: DFQATT, SNEGSKA (reference sequence). The CDR3 runs 15 residues. With 1 base removed from V and 1 base from J, the gap between germline ends came to 11 bases. The CDR3 bases are TGCAGTGCTAGAGGAAGGGCAGGGAGCAATCAGCCCCAGCATTTT. It is translated as CSARGRAGSNQPQHF.

This clonotype was counted ten times or more. The rearrangement uses TRBV10-1 and TRBJ1-2, with 9 bases identical to TRBD1. V trimming: 5 bases; J trimming: 4 bases; junction bases outside the gene matches: 11. The CDR3 has 16 residues. Germline lookup yields CDR1 WNHNN and CDR2 SYGVQD (reference sequence). CDR3: CASSPGTGTAAYGYTF. Here the CDR3 DNA reads TGCGCCAGCAGTCCCGGGACAGGGACAGCAGCCTATGGCTACACCTTC.